This T cell receptor (beta chain) is from a study of shared clonotypes between healthy human individuals (dated by TCRdb to about 2020). About the investigation overall: Two women and a few men aged 18 to 49 years were included in the cohort. Per donor, three plates each were used for CD4 naive and CD4 memory, two for CD8 naive, and one for CD8 memory. Libraries were prepared and TCR repertoires were sequenced by different laboratories using diverse techniques, in order to increase sequencing depth and limit assay-specific biases. Between about 0.85 and 8.9 billion PBMCs per donor were obtained by leukapheresis. To estimate repertoire size and how much clonotypes are shared between individuals, the study performed deep sequencing of blood TCR repertoires from 4 to 6 healthy adults. What the research found in general, with its limitations: Only blood was sampled, and tissue TCR repertoires likely differ from those in blood. Compared with non-shared clonotypes, clonotypes shared by all four sorted-subset donors had higher generation probabilities. Because the study included only a small number of donors, the genetic and exposure-history diversity represented was limited. Approximately 5% of naive CD4, 3.5% of naive CD8, 2% to 2.5% of memory CD4, and 0.4% of memory CD8 clonotypes were shared across several donors. Based on pairwise subsampling, the degree of clonotype sharing among donors was expected to be affected by sequencing depth. Estimated clonotype richness was generally larger for naive than for memory subsets. Even with the large sequencing depth, rarefaction of the sorted-subset datasets indicated that sequencing was incomplete.

V drops 10 bases and J drops 1 base, leaving 8 bases in between. Inclusive of the bounding cysteine and phenylalanine, the CDR3 is 13 residues long. Just the 39-base CDR3 DNA is kept, in frame starting at base 1. The germline V gene encodes CDR1 MDHEN and CDR2 SYDVKM. Using the deep immunoSEQ assay, multiplex PCR amplified TCR CDR3 regions from genomic DNA. Extracted genomic DNA from each cell subset was spread evenly across all wells of several immunoSEQ 96-well plates, with each plate serving as a replicate. For sorted subsets, 150 to 250 ng of genomic DNA, equivalent to some 30,000 T cell genomes, went into each replicate PCR. The purified libraries were quantified using a Qubit 3.0 fluorometer, sized with a Bioanalyzer 2100, and then quantified again using the KAPA Library Quantification kit. Each immunoSEQ 96-well plate was sequenced on its own single-read 150-cycle Illumina NextSeq 550 flow cell. Per the original workflow: Because the immunoSEQ output included only junctional sequences and no quality scores, the filtering could not be the same as the filtering used for full-length reads. To assign V/J genes and CDR3, sequences were annotated against IMGT germline references using PyIR, a Python wrapper for IgBLAST v1.9. Reads were filtered out if the reads had weak V/J assignments (E-value above 1e-6), no CDR3, stop codons, out-of-frame junctions, or ambiguous translated residues. V3J clonotypes were defined as sequences sharing an identical inferred V gene, J gene, and CDR3 amino acid sequence. Percentage overlap between repertoires was computed as shared unique clonotypes divided by the size of the smaller repertoire. Richness of each repertoire was evaluated using RTK rarefaction, the Chao1 estimator, and Recon v2.1 estimates of unobserved clonotypes. OLGA was used to compute generation probabilities for all TCRbeta clonotypes that the gDNA method yielded from a handful of donors. TCRdb re-hosts the immuneACCESS table, in-frame sequences only. Its copies lack some clones; in the studies checked, an unresolved V gene accounts for under half of them, and the cause for the rest is not known. V, J and clone size are taken as reported in that table, and D and trimming were inferred from the DNA itself. Here the sample has 600,000 to 750,000 clones; over 60% occur a single time. Together, the top ten hold more than 1.5% of the sample.

A word on this clone: Its cognate antigen has yet to be identified. There are no base qualities to consult, and no much larger clone falls within one base.

Donors were healthy HIV-negative adults with no recently reported acute infections or vaccinations. Only Caucasian adults living in Nashville, Tennessee, USA were represented among the donors. Magnetic negative selection was used to enrich CD4+ T cells, after which naive cells were positively selected on CD45RA and the negative fraction became the memory subset. Blood was collected by leukapheresis, and PBMCs were isolated by Ficoll-Histopaque density gradient centrifugation and then cryopreserved in liquid nitrogen vapor phase. Analytical flow cytometry was used to check the purity and quantity of every magnetically sorted T cell population. Genomic DNA was isolated from every sorted fraction and measured by UV absorbance on a Nanodrop 2000c.

Material for sequencing was memory CD4+ T cells sorted from blood. The cell subset or site label, as the study defines it: CD45RA-negative fraction. The rearrangement joined TRBV28 to TRBJ2-6, with the D gene not clear enough to name. The sequence was obtained from a woman in her thirties in good health. The CDR3 corresponds to CATRTSGANVLTF. In nucleotide form, the sequence is TGTGCCACCCGGACGTCTGGGGCCAACGTCCTGACTTTC. Reference TRBV28 and TRBJ2-6 genes cover what lies past the CDR3, so the full variable domain is DVKVTQSSRYLVKRTGEKVFLECVQDMDHENMFWYRQDPGLGLRLIYFSYDVKMKEKGDIPEGYSVSREKKERFSLILESASTNQTSMYLCATRTSGANVLTFGAGSRLTVL.